Sequencing of this T cell receptor beta chain was carried out in a study of T cell responses to AZD1222 COVID-19 vaccine. Study-level points and caveats: There were repertoire samples only from the period after the peak T cell response. Possibly, clonal diversity was underestimated; donors were largely white British and included more females.

Of note for this clone: The antigen remains undetermined.

TCRdb keeps only in-frame clones here, not all; method: immunoSEQ multiplex PCR. The repertoire holds 140,000 to 150,000 clones, 85% to 95% seen once, with less than 15% in the top ten. From germline, CDR1 is MDHEN and CDR2 SYDVKM. The ends were cut back, 3 bases at V and 0 bases at J, with 11 bases in the middle. This CDR3 is built from 15 residues. Specimen: peripheral blood, collected after recovery from COVID-19. The clonotype comes from an adult who had recovered from COVID-19. The chain joins TRBV28 to TRBJ1-2; perhaps TRBD1 as D (5 bases). CDR3 coding DNA: TGTGCCAGCAGTTTTCGGCAGGGTGCTAACTATGGCTACACCTTC. It codes for CASSFRQGANYGYTF.